The T cell receptor (beta chain) described here comes from a study of OX40 agonist ivuxolimab in advanced cancers. Across the whole study: Ivuxolimab, which is an agonistic anti-OX40 (CD134) antibody, was administered to the patients. Recorded diagnoses for dose-escalation patients were hepatocellular carcinoma, melanoma, renal cell or head and neck cancer. Study outcomes and limitations: On average, a greater number of expanded clones characterised CD8+ T cells relative to CD4+.

At cycle 4 day 1, cycle 7 day 1, and baseline, blood was sampled. Of note for this clone: What it binds is unknown.

The table came from immunoSEQ multiplex PCR; TCRdb's copy has only in-frame clones and leaves some out. The sample includes tens of thousands of clones, roughly 90% seen only once; the top ten take 8% to 10%. The CDR3 has 14 amino acids. V was clipped by 6 bases and J by 0 bases, with 12 bases between them. Germline loops: CDR1 SNHLY, CDR2 FYNNEI. This receptor was obtained from an adult with an advanced solid tumor such as melanoma, head and neck, liver or kidney cancer. This chain connects TRBV2 to TRBJ2-7; TRBD1 might be the D (6 bases). Sample: CD4+ or CD8+ T cells sorted from blood, taken in a trial of the OX40 agonist ivuxolimab. The CDR3 loop reads CASRANRDSYEQYF. The CDR3 bases are TGTGCCAGCAGGGCGAACAGGGACTCCTACGAGCAGTACTTC.